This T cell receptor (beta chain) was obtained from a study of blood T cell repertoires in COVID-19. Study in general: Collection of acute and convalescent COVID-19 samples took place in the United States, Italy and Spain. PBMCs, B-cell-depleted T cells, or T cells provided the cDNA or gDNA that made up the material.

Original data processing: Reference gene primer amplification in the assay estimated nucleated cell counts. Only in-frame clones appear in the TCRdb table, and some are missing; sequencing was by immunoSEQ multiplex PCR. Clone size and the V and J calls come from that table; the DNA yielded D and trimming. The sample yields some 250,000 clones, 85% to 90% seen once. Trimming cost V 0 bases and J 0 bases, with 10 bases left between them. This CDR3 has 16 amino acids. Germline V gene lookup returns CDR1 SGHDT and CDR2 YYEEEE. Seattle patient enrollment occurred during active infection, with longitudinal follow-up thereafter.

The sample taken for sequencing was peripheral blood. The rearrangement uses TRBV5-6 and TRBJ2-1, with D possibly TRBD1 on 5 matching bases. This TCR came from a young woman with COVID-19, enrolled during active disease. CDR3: CASSLGGQSSYNEQFF. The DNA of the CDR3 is TGTGCCAGCAGCTTGGGTGGACAAAGCTCCTACAATGAGCAGTTCTTC.